Listed below are T cell receptor beta chains from one sample, sequenced in a study of blood T cell repertoires in COVID-19. Sequencing was performed with immunoSEQ multiplex PCR; in TCRdb, only in-frame clones are kept and a portion is missing. There are 250,000 to 400,000 clones in the sample; over 85% occur only once, and roughly 2.5% lies in the top ten. Sequencing was performed on PBMCs or T cells enriched from blood (not recorded which). The source of these receptors is a man aged 60 to 75 who had recovered from COVID-19. Both conserved end residues are part of each CDR3. The D gene is left open where the match is weak. Some rows have no size entry. The others give once, few or many, or a class for an expanded clone.

V	J	D	size	CDR3	DNA
TRBV7-2	TRBJ1-1	.	.	CASSSESGMNTEAFF	TGTGCCAGCAGCTCGGAATCAGGGATGAACACTGAAGCTTTCTTT
TRBV11-2	TRBJ1-1	TRBD1	.	CASSYRGTTEAFF	TGTGCCAGCAGCTACAGGGGAACCACTGAAGCTTTCTTT
TRBV5-3	TRBJ2-7	TRBD2	.	CARSSLAGYEQYF	TGTGCCAGAAGCTCACTAGCGGGTTACGAGCAGTACTTC
TRBV7-9	TRBJ2-1	.	.	CASSSRQASSYNEQFF	TGTGCCAGCAGCAGCCGCCAGGCGAGCTCCTACAATGAGCAGTTCTTC
TRBV5-4	TRBJ2-1	TRBD2	once	CASSLERGVGNEQFF	TGTGCCAGCAGCTTGGAACGGGGGGTGGGAAATGAGCAGTTCTTC
TRBV4-1	TRBJ1-2	.	.	CASSQESGSNYGYTF	TGCGCCAGCAGCCAAGAGTCAGGGTCTAACTATGGCTACACCTTC
TRBV7-9	TRBJ1-4	.	.	CASSLRQASNEKLFF	TGTGCCAGCAGCCTCCGACAGGCGAGTAATGAAAAACTGTTTTTT
TRBV2	TRBJ2-7	.	.	CASSEFARQGSSEQYF	TGTGCCAGCAGTGAATTTGCGAGGCAGGGGTCGTCTGAGCAGTACTTC
TRBV4-2	TRBJ2-1	TRBD1	.	CASSQNHGTGYNEQFF	TGTGCCAGCAGCCAGAATCACGGGACAGGGTACAATGAGCAGTTCTTC
TRBV19	TRBJ2-2	.	.	CASSIGGLNTGELFF	TGTGCCAGTAGTATTGGCGGGCTGAACACCGGGGAGCTGTTTTTT
TRBV6-5	TRBJ1-6	.	.	CASSFTGLNSPLHF	TGTGCCAGCAGTTTCACAGGCCTAAATTCACCCCTCCACTTT
TRBV18	TRBJ1-1	.	.	CASSLRLNTEAFF	TGTGCCAGCTCGCTCAGATTGAACACTGAAGCTTTCTTT
TRBV30	TRBJ1-5	TRBD1	.	CAWSGTGRGAQHF	TGTGCCTGGAGTGGGACAGGGAGGGGAGCCCAGCATTTT
TRBV9	TRBJ2-2	.	.	CASSVATGLTGELFF	TGTGCCAGCAGCGTAGCTACGGGGTTGACCGGGGAGCTGTTTTTT
TRBV9	TRBJ1-3	.	.	CASSVEGDGRNTIYF	TGTGCCAGCAGCGTAGAGGGGGATGGTCGAAACACCATATATTTT
TRBV6-5	TRBJ1-5	.	.	CASSRTRGNQPQHF	TGTGCCAGCAGCCGTACAAGAGGGAATCAGCCCCAGCATTTT
TRBV10-2	TRBJ1-6	.	.	CAMSVEHSPLHF	TGCGCCATGTCCGTCGAGCATTCACCCCTCCACTTT
TRBV14	TRBJ2-1	.	.	CASSLRNSYNEQFF	TGTGCCAGCAGCCTGAGGAACTCCTACAATGAGCAGTTCTTC
TRBV5-1	TRBJ2-2	.	.	CASSSTGMTGELFF	TGCGCCAGCAGTTCAACAGGGATGACCGGGGAGCTGTTTTTT
TRBV7-2	TRBJ2-7	.	.	CASSKRDLTYEQYF	TGTGCCAGCAGCAAACGGGACTTAACCTACGAGCAGTACTTC
TRBV11-2	TRBJ1-4	.	.	CASSLVPATNEKLFF	TGTGCCAGCAGCTTAGTCCCTGCAACTAATGAAAAACTGTTTTTT
TRBV3-1/TRBV3-2	TRBJ2-5	TRBD2	.	CASSQLSGGRETQYF	TGTGCCAGCAGCCAGCTTAGCGGGGGGAGGGAGACCCAGTACTTC
TRBV18	TRBJ1-1	.	.	CASSPGRDLVAFF	TGTGCCAGCTCACCTGGCAGGGATCTCGTAGCTTTCTTT
TRBV12-3/TRBV12-4	TRBJ1-2	.	.	CASSVDSGYGYTF	TGTGCCAGCAGCGTGGACAGCGGATATGGCTACACCTTC
TRBV12-5	TRBJ2-1	TRBD2	.	CASGLQPSGPEQFF	TGTGCTAGTGGTTTGCAACCTAGCGGGCCAGAGCAGTTCTTC
TRBV5-6	TRBJ1-6	TRBD1	.	CASSLEGQGIFPLHF	TGTGCCAGCAGCTTGGAGGGACAGGGAATATTCCCCCTCCACTTT
TRBV7-6	TRBJ2-1	.	.	CASSLEAGGSSYNEQFF	TGTGCCAGCAGCTTAGAAGCGGGCGGGTCATCCTACAATGAGCAGTTCTTC
TRBV10-3	TRBJ2-7	TRBD1	.	CAIRPDRGLGEQYF	TGTGCCATCAGACCTGACAGGGGGCTTGGCGAGCAGTACTTC
TRBV30	TRBJ2-3	TRBD2	.	CAWSSGMVFGPDTQYF	TGTGCCTGGAGTAGCGGGATGGTATTTGGGCCAGATACGCAGTATTTT
TRBV5-1	TRBJ2-7	.	.	CASSFRYDSYEQYF	TGCGCCAGCAGCTTCCGGTATGACTCCTACGAGCAGTACTTC
TRBV29-1	TRBJ2-7	.	.	CSVAGPRRGEQYF	TGCAGCGTTGCCGGGCCCAGAAGGGGCGAGCAGTACTTC
TRBV30	TRBJ1-3	TRBD1	.	CAWRLGTVTIYF	TGTGCCTGGAGGTTAGGGACAGTGACCATATATTTT
TRBV5-1	TRBJ2-7	TRBD1	.	CASRLQGLDEQYF	TGCGCCAGCAGATTACAGGGGTTGGACGAGCAGTACTTC
TRBV11-2	TRBJ2-1	TRBD2	.	CASSLAAGPTGEQFF	TGTGCCAGCAGCTTAGCAGCGGGACCGACGGGTGAGCAGTTCTTC
TRBV10-1	TRBJ1-6	.	.	CASPGDYNSPLHF	TGCGCCAGCCCAGGCGACTATAATTCACCCCTCCACTTT
TRBV19	TRBJ1-2	.	.	CASSIGQRVGYTF	TGTGCCAGTAGTATAGGACAGCGGGTTGGCTACACCTTC
TRBV3-1/TRBV3-2	TRBJ1-2	TRBD1	.	CASSPGTVDGYTF	TGTGCCAGCAGCCCCGGGACAGTAGATGGCTACACCTTC
TRBV9	TRBJ1-1	.	.	CASSVAPGAEAFF	TGTGCCAGCAGCGTAGCCCCAGGGGCTGAAGCTTTCTTT
TRBV4-3	TRBJ1-4	.	.	CASSQEGTSEKLFF	TGCGCCAGCAGCCAAGAAGGGACTAGTGAAAAACTGTTTTTT
TRBV6-1	TRBJ1-1	.	.	CASSEFWAMNTEAFF	TGTGCCAGCAGTGAATTTTGGGCGATGAACACTGAAGCTTTCTTT
TRBV18	TRBJ2-1	TRBD1	once	CASSPGQAQFF	TGTGCCAGCTCACCAGGACAGGCCCAGTTCTTC
TRBV5-4	TRBJ1-2	.	once	CASSSGDPGRRNYGYTF	TGTGCCAGCAGCTCGGGGGACCCGGGGCGAAGGAACTATGGCTACACCTTC
TRBV5-1	TRBJ2-2	.	.	CASILGGTYSRNTGELFF	TGCGCCAGCATCTTGGGCGGGACCTATTCCCGCAACACCGGGGAGCTGTTTTTT
TRBV6-6	TRBJ1-5	TRBD1	few	CASKEGGGNQPQHF	TGTGCCAGCAAGGAAGGGGGCGGCAATCAGCCCCAGCATTTT
TRBV6-5	TRBJ1-1	TRBD1	.	CASSYVGGAGTEAFF	TGTGCCAGCAGTTACGTAGGGGGCGCAGGAACTGAAGCTTTCTTT
TRBV2	TRBJ2-1	.	.	CASSEAPPSWAYNEQFF	TGTGCCAGCAGTGAAGCCCCGCCTAGCTGGGCCTACAATGAGCAGTTCTTC
TRBV7-3	TRBJ2-1	TRBD2	.	CASSSSGGPNNEQFF	TGTGCCAGCAGTTCTAGCGGGGGCCCTAACAATGAGCAGTTCTTC
TRBV30	TRBJ2-7	TRBD1	.	CAWSTGVREQYF	TGTGCCTGGAGTACAGGGGTCCGCGAGCAGTACTTC
TRBV9	TRBJ2-2	.	.	CASTMTITGELFF	TGTGCCAGCACGATGACTATCACCGGGGAGCTGTTTTTT
TRBV6-5	TRBJ1-5	.	once	CASSYRSGNQPQHF	TGTGCCAGCAGTTACCGATCGGGAAATCAGCCCCAGCATTTT
TRBV6-5	TRBJ1-1	.	.	CASSSLGTGEAFF	TGTGCCAGCAGTTCCCTCGGCACAGGCGAAGCTTTCTTT
TRBV14	TRBJ1-4	.	.	CASSLVGGTNEKLFF	TGTGCCAGCAGCCTGGTAGGGGGTACTAATGAAAAACTGTTTTTT
TRBV6-2/TRBV6-3	TRBJ1-2	TRBD1	.	CASSADRGRYGYTF	TGTGCCAGCAGTGCGGACAGGGGAAGATATGGCTACACCTTC
TRBV5-4	TRBJ2-7	.	.	CASSGRGEPGYEQYF	TGTGCCAGCAGCGGTCGTGGTGAGCCGGGGTACGAGCAGTACTTC
TRBV4-1	TRBJ2-1	TRBD1	.	CASSQLHRGTGFNNEQFF	TGCGCCAGCAGCCAACTCCACCGTGGGACAGGGTTTAACAATGAGCAGTTCTTC